The entry below gives a single T cell receptor (beta chain) sequence along with its context. A sample-barcoded 5' primer and a J-beta primer mix were used in a second PCR of roughly 7 to 12 cycles. TCRdb reanalysed the 5' RACE reads using MiXCR and keeps one entry per CDR3 protein. Among 750,000 to 1,000,000 distinct CDR3 sequences listed, about 29% were seen once. Germline CDR1 GTSNPN, CDR2 SVGIG (reference sequence). Trimming left V 3 bases short and J 7 bases short, with 13 bases between. The CDR3 has 12 amino acids. Every donor provided 7.5 to 10 milliliters of peripheral blood. The sample belongs to a study of blood T cells in healthy people across ages. In the study overall: Researchers report that template switching captured about one barcoded beta molecule per two T cells.

This same sample was also part of a study on T cells of mothers and their children. In that study: Every mother supplied over 10 million TCR beta CDR3 reads and every child 2.5 million to 3.5 million.

The sequenced sample was blood. This receptor was identified in a woman between 40 and 55 years old in good health. The chain carries TRBV30 and TRBJ2-7; D is tentatively TRBD1 or TRBD2 (5 bases each). The CDR3 DNA follows: TGTGCCTGGAGGCAGGGCTGGGGGGAGCAGTACTTC. This gives the protein CAWRQGWGEQYF. Combining the CDR3 with reference TRBV30 and TRBJ2-7 gives the whole variable domain SQTIHQWPATLVQPVGSPLSLECTVEGTSNPNLYWYRQAAGRGLQLLFYSVGIGQISSEVPQNLSASRPQDRQFILSSKKLLLSDSGFYLCAWRQGWGEQYFGPGTRLTVT.